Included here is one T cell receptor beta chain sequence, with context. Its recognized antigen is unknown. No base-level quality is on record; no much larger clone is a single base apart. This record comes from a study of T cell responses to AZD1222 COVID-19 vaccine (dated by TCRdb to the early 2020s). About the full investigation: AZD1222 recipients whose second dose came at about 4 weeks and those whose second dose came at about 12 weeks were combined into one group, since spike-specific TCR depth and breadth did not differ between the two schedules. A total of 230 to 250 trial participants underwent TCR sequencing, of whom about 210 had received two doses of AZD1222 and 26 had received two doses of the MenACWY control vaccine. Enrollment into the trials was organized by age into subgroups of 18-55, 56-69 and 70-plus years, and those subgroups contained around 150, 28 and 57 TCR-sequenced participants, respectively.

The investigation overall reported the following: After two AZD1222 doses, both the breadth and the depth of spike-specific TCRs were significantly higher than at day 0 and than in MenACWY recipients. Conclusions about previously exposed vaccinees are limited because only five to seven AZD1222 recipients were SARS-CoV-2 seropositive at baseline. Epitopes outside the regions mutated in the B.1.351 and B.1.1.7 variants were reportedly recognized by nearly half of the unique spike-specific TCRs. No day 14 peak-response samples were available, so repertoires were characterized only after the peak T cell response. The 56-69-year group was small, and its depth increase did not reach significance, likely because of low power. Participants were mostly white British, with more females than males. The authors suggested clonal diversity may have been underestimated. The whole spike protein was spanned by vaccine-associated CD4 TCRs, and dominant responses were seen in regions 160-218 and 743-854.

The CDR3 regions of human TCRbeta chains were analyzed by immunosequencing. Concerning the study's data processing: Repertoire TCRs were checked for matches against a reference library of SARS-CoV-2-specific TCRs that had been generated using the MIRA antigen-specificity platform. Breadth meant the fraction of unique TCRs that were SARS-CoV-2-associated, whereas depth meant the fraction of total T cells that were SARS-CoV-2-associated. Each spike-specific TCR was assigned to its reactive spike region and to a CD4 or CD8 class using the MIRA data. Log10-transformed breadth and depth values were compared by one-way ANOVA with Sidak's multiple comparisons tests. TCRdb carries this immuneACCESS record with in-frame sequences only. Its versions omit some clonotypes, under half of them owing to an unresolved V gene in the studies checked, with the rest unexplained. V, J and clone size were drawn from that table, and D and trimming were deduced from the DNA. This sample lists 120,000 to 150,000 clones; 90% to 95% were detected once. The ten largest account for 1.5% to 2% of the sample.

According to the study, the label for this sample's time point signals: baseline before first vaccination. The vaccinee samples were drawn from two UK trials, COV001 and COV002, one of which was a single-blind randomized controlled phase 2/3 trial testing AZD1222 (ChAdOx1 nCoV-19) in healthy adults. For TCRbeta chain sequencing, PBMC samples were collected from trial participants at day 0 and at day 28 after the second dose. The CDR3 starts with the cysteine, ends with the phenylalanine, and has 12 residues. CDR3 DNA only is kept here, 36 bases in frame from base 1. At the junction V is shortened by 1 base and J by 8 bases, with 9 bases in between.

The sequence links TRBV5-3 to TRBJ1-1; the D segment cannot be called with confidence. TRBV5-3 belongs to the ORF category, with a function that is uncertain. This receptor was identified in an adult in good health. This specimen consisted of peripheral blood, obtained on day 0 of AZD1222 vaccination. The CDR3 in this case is CARSLTRKEAFF. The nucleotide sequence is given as TGTGCCAGAAGCTTGACCAGAAAAGAAGCTTTCTTT.